The 8 T cell receptor beta chains below come from one sample, sequenced in a study of T-cell reconstitution after alpha-beta-depleted transplantation in children. Preparing the TCRbeta library involved the use of unique molecular identifiers. TCRdb used MiXCR to reprocess the PCR reads, holding one entry per CDR3 protein. This table holds roughly 120,000 distinct CDR3 sequences, about 9.4% found once. The sequencing here drew on PBMCs from the stem cell graft donor, taken from the stem cell graft. The receptors stem from a human donor who donated a stem cell graft to a child with acute lymphoblastic leukemia.

At least ten counts were recorded for this clonotype. This chain links TRBV10-3 with TRBJ2-2; a weak D match, TRBD1 (6 bases). V was cut by 6 bases and J by 2 bases, with 16 bases left in between. Germline assignment: CDR1 ENHRY and CDR2 SYGVKD. CDR3 length: 16 amino acids. In DNA, the CDR3 is TGTGCCATCAGGAGAACCGGGACACTTAACACCGGGGAGCTGTTTTTT. Its translation: CAIRRTGTLNTGELFF.

This clonotype was observed many times. The chain links TRBV7-6 to TRBJ2-7; D gene uncertain. This CDR3 is built from 17 residues. V gave up 7 bases and J gave up 0 bases, with 22 bases separating them. Germline V lookup: CDR1 SGHVS, CDR2 FNYEAQ. CDR3 DNA sequence: TGTGCCAGCACCCCATCGACCGGAGCTCCAAGCTCCTACGAGCAGTACTTC. Encoded protein: CASTPSTGAPSSYEQYF.

This clonotype was seen ten or more times. The rearrangement joins TRBV4-3 to TRBJ2-7; D gene ambiguous. The germline V gene encodes CDR1 LGHNA and CDR2 YSLEER. This CDR3 has 16 amino acids. The V end lost 0 bases, the J end lost 2 bases, and 14 bases lay between the germline ends. The CDR3 spells CASSQESRSQPYEQYF. For the CDR3, the DNA is TGCGCCAGCAGCCAAGAATCCAGGTCGCAACCCTACGAGCAGTACTTC.

In this sample, this clonotype turned up many times. This chain connects TRBV7-2 to TRBJ1-6; tentatively, D is TRBD1 (5 bases). V dropped 5 bases and J dropped 14 bases, with 22 bases sitting between them. This CDR3 comprises 15 residues. CDR1 and CDR2 (germline): SGHTA, FQGNSA. The CDR3 protein is CASSLQGTAMIALHF. The CDR3 region has the DNA TGTGCCAGCAGCCTACAAGGGACCGCCATGATCGCCCTCCACTTT.

This clonotype was picked up many times. The chain combines TRBV4-1 with TRBJ1-1; 8 bases line up with TRBD1. The CDR3 sequence is 15 residues long. J lost 4 bases, V lost 4 bases, and 8 bases had no gene match. Germline V lookup: CDR1 MGHRA, CDR2 YSYEKL. The DNA of the CDR3 is TGCGCCAGCAGCCGTCCAACAGGGGGTGCCACTGAAGCTTTCTTT. Protein sequence: CASSRPTGGATEAFF.

This clonotype showed up many times. V and J are TRBV12-3 or TRBV12-4 and TRBJ1-1; 7 bases align to TRBD1. The ends lost 7 bases at V and 1 base at J; junction bases unmatched: 6. The CDR3 consists of 14 residues. The chain's CDR3 is CASIEGAGNTEAFF. The CDR3 DNA sequence: TGTGCCAGCATCGAGGGGGCTGGGAACACTGAAGCTTTCTTT.

This clonotype was seen at least ten times. The chain links TRBV5-1 to TRBJ2-5; 8 bases fit TRBD2. Germline CDR1 reads SGHRS; CDR2 reads YFSETQ. V was clipped by 4 bases and J by 4 bases; unmatched bases: 9. This CDR3 has 15 residues. CDR3 protein: CASSPRTSRGETQYF. CDR3 DNA sequence: TGCGCCAGCAGCCCCCGGACTAGCCGGGGAGAGACCCAGTACTTC.

This clonotype was observed at least ten times. The chain uses TRBV20-1 and TRBJ1-1; D is perhaps TRBD1 (5 bases). CDR1 and CDR2 (germline): DFQATT, SNEGSKA (reference sequence). V was shortened by 3 bases and J by 6 bases, with 17 bases between the two germline ends. The CDR3 is made up of 14 amino acids. CDR3 residues: CSASVGPAHAEAFF. CDR3 nucleotides: TGCAGTGCTAGCGTGGGACCCGCTCACGCTGAAGCTTTCTTT.